This T cell receptor (beta chain) was identified during a study of blood T cell repertoires in COVID-19 (TCRdb year 2020). Context from the whole study: The collaborator samples originated in the United States, Italy and Spain and spanned the acute and convalescent phases of COVID-19. The prospective study material was composed of cDNA or gDNA derived from T cells, B-cell-depleted T cells, or PBMCs. Subjects who had been exposed to COVID-19, were actively infected with it, or had recovered from it provided the deeply sampled blood TCRbeta repertoires that made up the dataset. The repertoires were released in a freely available public database intended as a resource for research on the immune response to SARS-CoV-2. Samples were obtained from the ongoing ImmuneRACE study (first 160 participants) and from about 1,300 subjects provided by 6 global collaborators. The sample metadata nearly always contained a de-identified subject ID, COVID-19 status, age in years and sex. Where available, HLA class I and class II types were obtained from metadata supplied by the sample provider rather than from assay-based typing.

V is cut by 0 bases and J by 4 bases, and the space between the germline ends is 10 bases. From the germline V gene (reference sequence), CDR1 is GTSNPN and CDR2 is SVGIG. The CDR3, from cysteine to phenylalanine, totals 13 residues. Left in the record is the CDR3 DNA by itself, 39 bases read in frame from the first base. TCRbeta CDR3 regions were amplified from genomic DNA using the immunoSEQ Assay, a bias-controlled multiplex PCR. The study's processing was this. The number of nucleated cells in each sample was estimated by amplification of reference gene primers within the assay. To quantify the absolute abundance of each unique TCRbeta CDR3 rearrangement, sequence reads were collapsed and filtered. Productive Simpson clonality was computed per sample as the square root of Simpson's diversity index over productive rearrangements. Sourced from immuneACCESS, this table was stored by TCRdb with only in-frame sequences that have V and J called. A share of the clones is absent; for the studies checked, an unresolved V gene accounts for under half, and the remainder has no known explanation. That table furnishes V, J and clone size, whereas the DNA furnished D and trimming. Here the sample has under 250,000 clones; 80% to 90% occur a single time. Jointly, the top ten make up about 3.5% of the sample.

Participants in the prospective study were aged roughly 18 to 100 years, lived in 20 to 30 United States geographic areas, and enrolled through a virtual design. In the prospective study, participants were assigned to cohorts based on the clinical history participants reported in a screening survey and a study questionnaire. Exposed participants had been in contact, within 2 weeks of entering the study, with a person who had a PCR-confirmed or clinician-diagnosed case of COVID-19. Mobile phlebotomists in the prospective study collected whole blood, serum and a nasopharyngeal or oropharyngeal swab from every participant. Additional blood draws and questionnaires over a 2-month period could optionally be provided by prospective study participants. Prospective study blood samples were shipped either frozen or at room temperature before DNA extraction. Overall study outcomes, separate from this receptor: The amount of clinical and demographic metadata varied by source and participant and was provided uncurated.

Comment on this clone: No antigen is known for it. No clone much larger than this one lies a single base away; base qualities are absent.

The sample comprised PBMCs or T cells enriched from blood (not recorded which). This sequence uses TRBV30 and TRBJ2-7; the D segment could be TRBD2, given 6 matching bases. The TCR comes from a woman in her twenties or thirties who had been exposed to COVID-19. This receptor carries the CDR3 CAWSVPGVYEQYF. The DNA is as follows: TGTGCCTGGAGTGTCCCGGGAGTATACGAGCAGTACTTC.